Below are 4 T cell receptor beta chains sequenced from a single sample in a study of blood T cell repertoires in COVID-19. The protocol was immunoSEQ multiplex PCR, while the TCRdb copy is restricted to in-frame clones and leaves out a portion. The table lists some 170,000 clones, over 80% of them singletons. The specimen was peripheral blood. Every receptor here comes from a woman in her 70s with acute or convalescent COVID-19.

This chain joins TRBV7-2 and TRBJ2-5; D unresolved. The CDR3 loop spans 13 amino acids. Per germline, CDR1 SGHTA and CDR2 FQGNSA. Trimming left V 3 bases short and J 5 bases short, with 10 bases between. This chain's CDR3 is CASSFELRETQYF. As DNA, the CDR3 is TGTGCCAGCAGCTTTGAACTGAGGGAGACCCAGTACTTC. The full variable domain, in which reference TRBV7-2 and TRBJ2-5 provide the parts outside the CDR3, is GAGVSQSPSNKVTEKGKDVELRCDPISGHTALYWYRQSLGQGLEFLIYFQGNSAPDKSGLPSDRFSAERTGGSVSTLTIQRTQQEDSAVYLCASSFELRETQYFGPGTRLLVL.

The chain has TRBV6-5 and TRBJ2-3, with 11 bases fitting TRBD2. Germline CDR1 reads MNHEY; CDR2 reads SVGAGI. J lost 3 bases, V lost 5 bases, and 4 bases had no gene match. This CDR3 spans 15 amino acids. The chain's CDR3 is CASSRIAGGTDTQYF. The CDR3 coding sequence is TGTGCCAGCAGTCGGATAGCGGGGGGGACAGATACGCAGTATTTT.

A single count supports this clone. CDR3 region: CARRGEENSPLHF. The CDR3 DNA sequence: TGCGCCAGGCGGGGGGAGGAGAATTCACCCCTCCACTTT. This rearrangement joins TRBV10-1 to TRBJ1-6; D possibly corresponds to TRBD1 (5 bases). Deletions cut 9 bases from V and 7 bases from J, with 13 bases between. The CDR3 spans 13 residues. Germline V gene sequence: CDR1 WNHNN, CDR2 SYGVQD (reference sequence).

This chain uses TRBV6-2 or TRBV6-3 with TRBJ1-5, with 7 bases identical to TRBD1. Trimming removed 6 bases from V and 3 bases from J; junction bases left unmatched: 11. CDR1 MNHEY and CDR2 SVGEGT come from the germline V gene. CDR3 size: 16 residues. The CDR3 loop reads CASRYPPGQPNQPQHF. In nucleotides, the CDR3 is TGTGCCAGCAGATACCCCCCGGGACAGCCCAATCAGCCCCAGCATTTT.